The subject of this entry is one T cell receptor beta chain. Its antigen is undetermined. One junction end disagrees with the germline gene, perhaps due to a read error. The data belong to a study of tumor-infiltrating lymphocytes in primary liver carcinoma. Study results and caveats: Relative to blood, tumors carried a significantly larger fraction of the repertoire in their top 250 clones (p = 0.039). The study used bulk unsorted samples and so did not compare CD4+ and CD8+ repertoires.

Total RNA (approximately 450 ng) served as template for TCR beta cDNA synthesis primed by a constant-region primer. ARM-PCR, slightly modified, supplied the TCR beta libraries through three nested multiplex PCR rounds. A C-beta reverse primer was combined with TRBV1-TRBV30 forward primers in the first two PCR rounds, and each round had around 10 cycles. TCRdb itself ran the multiplex PCR reads through MiXCR, one entry per CDR3 protein. The sample includes around 330,000 distinct CDR3 sequences, around 50% of them seen just once. The germline V gene has CDR1 SGHAT and CDR2 FQDESV (reference sequence). The CDR3 extends over 15 amino acids. Blood RNA came from unsorted whole blood; germline DNA was also extracted. A four-milliliter peripheral blood sample was collected before surgery.

Input material: peripheral blood. The TCR originated in a woman in her 30s with primary liver carcinoma and hepatitis B virus infection. This chain links TRBV11-1 with TRBJ2-7; perhaps TRBD1 as D (5 bases). In DNA, the CDR3 is TGTGTCAGCAGCTTGAATCGGGCTAAGGGGATCGAGCAGTACTTC. Amino acids: CVSSLNRAKGIEQYF. Variable domain in full (rest from reference TRBV11-1 and TRBJ2-7): EAEVAQSPRYKITEKSQAVAFWCDPISGHATLYWYRQILGQGPELLVQFQDESVVDDSQLPKDRFSAERLKGVDSTLKIQPAELGDSAMYLCVSSLNRAKGIEQYFGPGTRLTVT.